These 11 T cell receptor beta chains originate from one sample sequenced in a study of blood T cell repertoires in COVID-19. Using immunoSEQ multiplex PCR, the repertoire was profiled, and TCRdb retains in-frame clones only, with some absent. The table lists about 86,000 clones, roughly 82% of them singletons, with more than 1% in the top ten. The sample comprised peripheral blood. The receptors derive from an elderly woman with acute or convalescent COVID-19.

The chain has TRBV10-1 and TRBJ2-7; 7 nucleotides match TRBD2. Losses at the gene ends were 2 bases for V and 2 bases for J; bases not matched to a gene: 6. This CDR3 has 15 amino acids. Germline V lookup: CDR1 WNHNN, CDR2 SYGVQD (reference sequence). The CDR3 loop reads CASSERGLVPYEQYF. The CDR3 bases are TGCGCCAGCAGTGAGAGAGGACTAGTGCCCTACGAGCAGTACTTC.

The chain couples TRBV5-6 to TRBJ2-1; 12 bases are shared with TRBD2. Germline V gene data show CDR1 as SGHDT and CDR2 as YYEEEE. This CDR3 contains 19 residues. J gave up 6 bases and V 0 bases, and 13 bases lay outside the gene matches. DNA for the CDR3: TGTGCCAGCAGCTTGGCCCCTAGCGGGGGGGGCCCGAAATTCAATGAGCAGTTCTTC. Translated: CASSLAPSGGGPKFNEQFF.

The rearrangement joins TRBV6-5 to TRBJ2-7; 9 nucleotides match TRBD1. CDR1 is MNHEY and CDR2 is SVGAGI in the germline V gene. This CDR3 spans 15 amino acids. The J segment lost 11 bases and the V segment lost 5 bases, leaving 16 bases of the junction unmatched. The chain's CDR3 is CASSLDPGTGYKKYF. CDR3 sequence (DNA): TGTGCCAGCAGTCTAGATCCCGGGACAGGGTACAAAAAGTACTTC.

The V gene is TRBV6-5, the J gene TRBJ1-2; D call uncertain. The CDR3 has 12 residues. Trimming removed 6 bases at V and 4 bases at J, with 9 bases between. Germline CDR1 is MNHEY and CDR2 is SVGAGI. CDR3 region: CASSERPYGYTF. As DNA, the CDR3 is TGTGCCAGCAGCGAGAGGCCCTATGGCTACACCTTC.

This clone was seen only a few times. The chain recombines TRBV6-1 with TRBJ1-5; possible D gene TRBD1, 5 bases. V gave up 2 bases and J gave up 4 bases, with 15 bases separating them. The CDR3 totals 16 residues. Germline lookup yields CDR1 MNHNS and CDR2 SASEGT. CDR3 amino acids: CASSERPGRLNQPQHF. The CDR3 nucleotides read TGTGCCAGCAGTGAACGGCCAGGGAGGTTAAATCAGCCCCAGCATTTT.

The chain is built from TRBV5-1 and TRBJ2-3; 13 bases line up with TRBD2. Trimming at V came to 1 base and at J to 2 bases, leaving 4 bases not matched to a gene. The CDR3 covers 17 residues. Germline values: CDR1 SGHRS, CDR2 YFSETQ. CDR3 DNA sequence: TGCGCCAGCAGCTTGTCTACTAGCGGGGGGGTCACAGATACGCAGTATTTT. Encoded protein: CASSLSTSGGVTDTQYF.

The V call is TRBV15, the J call TRBJ1-2; 9 positions match TRBD1. CDR1 and CDR2 from the germline V gene are LNHNV and YYDKDF (reference sequence). The ends lost 3 bases at V and 7 bases at J; junction bases unmatched: 9. The CDR3 contains 15 residues. This CDR3 reads CATSRPGTGRGGYTF. The CDR3, as DNA: TGTGCCACCAGCAGGCCCGGGACAGGGCGCGGTGGCTACACCTTC.

The V and J genes are TRBV11-2 and TRBJ2-7; D possibly corresponds to TRBD1 (7 bases). Germline CDR1 is SGHAT and CDR2 is FQNNGV. V gave up 5 bases and J gave up 6 bases, with 17 bases separating them. The CDR3 is 14 amino acids. The CDR3 sequence is CASSPARGASEQYF. The CDR3 region has the DNA TGTGCCAGCAGCCCGGCCAGGGGGGCAAGCGAGCAGTACTTC.

V gene TRBV4-2 combines with J gene TRBJ1-5; the D is unclear. Trimming cost V 1 base and J 3 bases, with 10 bases left between them. Germline V gene lookup returns CDR1 LGHNA and CDR2 YNFKEQ. CDR3 length equals 15 residues. This chain's CDR3 is CASSQVPGDNQPQHF. As DNA, the CDR3 is TGTGCCAGCAGCCAAGTCCCCGGGGACAATCAGCCCCAGCATTTT.

This clone turned up a few times. The V and J genes are TRBV7-3 and TRBJ2-6; D perhaps matches TRBD1 (5 bases). The ends were cut back, 4 bases at V and 0 bases at J, with 19 bases in the middle. This CDR3 region has 19 residues. Germline V gene sequence: CDR1 SGHTA, CDR2 FQGTGA. The CDR3 is CASSSGWGRSSSGANVLTF. The CDR3, as DNA: TGTGCCAGCAGCTCAGGGTGGGGTCGGTCTAGCTCTGGGGCCAACGTCCTGACTTTC.

V and J are TRBV19 and TRBJ2-3; TRBD2 matches at 8 bases. With V trimmed by 4 bases and J by 2 bases, 14 bases remained unmatched. Germline CDR1 is LNHDA and CDR2 is SQIVND (reference sequence). CDR3 size: 18 residues. The CDR3 DNA reads as TGTGCCAGTAGTACTGGAACAGACGCGGGAGGCATCACAGATACGCAGTATTTT. The encoded protein is CASSTGTDAGGITDTQYF.